The 27 T cell receptor beta chains listed next were all sequenced from one sample in a study of cytomegalovirus exposure and HLA in healthy donors listed by TCRdb under 2017. Receptors were amplified or captured by the immunoSEQ multiplex PCR assay. A mixture of 60 forward primers for TCR Vbeta segments and 13 reverse primers for TCR Jbeta segments was used in the multiplex PCR. The table was pulled from immuneACCESS by TCRdb, which kept in-frame rearrangements only. Such tables lose some clones; where checked, under half of the loss comes from unresolved V genes, and the rest has no known cause. In this sample the table shows approximately 100,000 clones, 85% of which occur a single time. The top ten constitute 7.4% of the sample. The sequencing input was PBMCs. The source is a man in his forties in good health and CMV-seropositive.

This chain uses TRBV28 with TRBJ2-7; 8 nucleotides align to TRBD2. The CDR3 is 15 amino acids. V shed 2 bases, J shed 3 bases, and the junction held 6 bases outside the gene matches. Per the germline V gene, CDR1 is MDHEN and CDR2 is SYDVKM. DNA of the CDR3: TGTGCCAGCAGTTTAGCATCCGGGACTAGCTACGAGCAGTACTTC. This encodes CASSLASGTSYEQYF.

V and J are TRBV12-5 and TRBJ2-1, with a weak D call TRBD1 (6 bases). The CDR3 has 13 residues. V was shortened by 10 bases and J by 0 bases, with 10 bases between the two germline ends. From germline, CDR1 is LGHNT and CDR2 FRNRAP. Written as DNA, the CDR3 is TGTGCTACCGGGACAACCTCCTACAATGAGCAGTTCTTC. Amino acid sequence: CATGTTSYNEQFF.

This rearrangement joins TRBV6-1 to TRBJ2-2; 10 nucleotides align to TRBD1. The V gene end was trimmed by 1 base and the J gene end by 6 bases; junction bases not matched to a gene: 5. The CDR3 is 16 amino acids. The V gene's germline CDR1 is MNHNS and CDR2 SASEGT. The CDR3 reads CASSEGQGAMAGELFF. As DNA, the CDR3 is TGTGCCAGCAGTGAAGGACAGGGGGCGATGGCCGGGGAGCTGTTTTTT.

The chain is built from TRBV29-1 and TRBJ2-1; 10 bases map to TRBD1. Germline loops: CDR1 SQVTM, CDR2 ANQGSEA. CDR3 size: 15 residues. The ends lost 6 bases at V and 7 bases at J; junction bases unmatched: 12. CDR3 coding DNA: TGCAGCGTCCCCATCCGACAGGGGGCTGAGAATGAGCAGTTCTTC. Protein: CSVPIRQGAENEQFF.

V is TRBV7-2 and J is TRBJ1-2; weak D call: TRBD1 (6 bases). Germline CDR1 reads SGHTA; CDR2 reads FQGNSA. The CDR3 contains 17 residues. The V and J ends lost 2 bases and 4 bases respectively, with 20 bases between them. Here the CDR3 reads CASSLQLGQRLTYGYTF. Here the CDR3 DNA reads TGTGCCAGCAGCTTACAGCTCGGACAGCGCCTTACCTATGGCTACACCTTC. Filled out from reference TRBV7-2 and TRBJ1-2, the complete variable domain reads GAGVSQSPSNKVTEKGKDVELRCDPISGHTALYWYRQSLGQGLEFLIYFQGNSAPDKSGLPSDRFSAERTGGSVSTLTIQRTQQEDSAVYLCASSLQLGQRLTYGYTFGSGTRLTVV.

This clone came up a few times. This chain uses TRBV5-4 with TRBJ2-4, with D possibly matching TRBD1 (6 bases). Germline CDR1 is SGHNT and CDR2 is YYREEE (reference sequence). There are 18 residues in the CDR3. With 0 bases removed from V and 6 bases from J, the gap between germline ends came to 22 bases. CDR3 amino acids: CASSLEVGGTGGRNIQYF. Here the CDR3 DNA reads TGTGCCAGCAGCTTGGAGGTTGGGGGCACGGGTGGGAGAAACATTCAGTACTTC.

The chain carries TRBV28 and TRBJ2-7, with 7 bases lining up with TRBD2. Germline V lookup: CDR1 MDHEN, CDR2 SYDVKM. This CDR3 has 13 residues. Unmatched junction bases numbered 4, after V lost 6 bases and J lost 2 bases. The CDR3 loop reads CASSGGTPYEQYF. The CDR3 DNA sequence: TGTGCCAGCAGCGGGGGGACTCCCTACGAGCAGTACTTC.

This rearrangement joins TRBV29-1 to TRBJ2-7; 7 bases agree with TRBD2. CDR1 is SQVTM and CDR2 is ANQGSEA in the germline V gene. The CDR3 spans 14 residues. The junction had 13 bases not matched to a gene; V was cut back by 5 bases and J by 6 bases. The CDR3 sequence is CSVLLPGGGSEQYF. The CDR3, as DNA: TGCAGCGTTCTTCTTCCGGGGGGAGGCTCCGAGCAGTACTTC.

The chain uses TRBV11-2 and TRBJ2-1; the match to TRBD1 covers 8 bases. V trimming: 2 bases; J trimming: 8 bases; junction bases outside the gene matches: 8. CDR1 and CDR2 from the germline V gene are SGHAT and FQNNGV. The CDR3 contains 15 residues. The CDR3 DNA reads as TGTGCCAGCAGCTTAAAGGACAGGGTCAACGATGAGCAGTTCTTC. This encodes CASSLKDRVNDEQFF.

The chain combines TRBV5-1 with TRBJ2-7, with 11 bases that match TRBD1. CDR1 is SGHRS and CDR2 is YFSETQ in the germline V gene. This CDR3 region has 15 residues. Unmatched junction bases numbered 9, after V lost 4 bases and J lost 6 bases. CDR3: CASSRQGQGVSEQYF. The CDR3 DNA follows: TGCGCCAGCAGCCGACAGGGACAGGGGGTATCCGAGCAGTACTTC.

The chain is built from TRBV6-1 and TRBJ1-5; possible D gene TRBD1, 6 bases. Trimming removed 7 bases at V and 5 bases at J, with 15 bases between. The CDR3 contains 14 residues. The germline CDR1 and CDR2 sequences are MNHNS and SASEGT. The CDR3 region is CASTLPRGDQPQHF. Here the CDR3 DNA reads TGTGCCAGCACGTTACCCAGGGGCGATCAGCCCCAGCATTTT.

This clone has a single count. V usage is TRBV7-6 and J usage is TRBJ2-6, with TRBD2 matching 13 bases. The CDR3 extends over 18 amino acids. V lost 5 bases and J lost 2; bases outside the gene matches: 6. From germline, CDR1 is SGHVS and CDR2 FNYEAQ. CDR3: CASSGRLAGGPGANVLTF. CDR3 sequence (DNA): TGTGCCAGCAGCGGCAGACTAGCGGGAGGCCCTGGGGCCAACGTCCTGACTTTC.

The genes are TRBV5-5 and TRBJ2-2, with D perhaps TRBD2 (5 bases). Germline-derived CDR1 and CDR2 are SGHKS and YYEKEE (reference sequence). There are 13 residues in the CDR3. The V gene lost 0 bases and the J gene lost 13 bases, with 13 bases spanning the gap. CDR3 nucleotide sequence: TGTGCCAGCAGCTTGGAGGCGGGTCGGATGCTGTTTTTT. Its protein product is CASSLEAGRMLFF.

The DNA for the CDR3 is TGTGCCACGGAGAGTCCGGGAAACACCATATATTTT. Protein: CATESPGNTIYF. This chain connects TRBV6-6 to TRBJ1-3, with D uncertain. This CDR3 is 12 amino acids long. The ends were cut back, 10 bases at V and 4 bases at J, with 11 bases in the middle. Germline values: CDR1 MNHNY, CDR2 SVGAGI (reference sequence).

The chain couples TRBV7-8 to TRBJ2-7; D is unclear. V was clipped by 1 base and J by 4 bases, with 5 bases between them. Looked up from germline, CDR1 is SGHVS and CDR2 is FQNEAQ. This CDR3 region has 12 residues. The CDR3 is CASSLGTYEQYF. CDR3 DNA: TGTGCCAGCAGCTTAGGAACATACGAGCAGTACTTC.

The chain recombines TRBV19 with TRBJ1-2; D is unresolved. The CDR3 has 13 residues. Germline CDR1 and CDR2: LNHDA and SQIVND (reference sequence). Trimming removed 6 bases from V and 5 bases from J, with 13 bases in between. For the CDR3, the DNA is TGTGCCAGTAGCCTTGGGAGGGCGTATGGCTACACCTTC. It translates to CASSLGRAYGYTF.

This chain links TRBV5-1 with TRBJ1-5; a weak D match, TRBD1 (6 bases). V lost 4 bases and J lost 4, with 9 bases in between. The CDR3 contains 13 residues. The germline CDR1 and CDR2 sequences are SGHRS and YFSETQ. CDR3 protein: CASSRDTNQPQHF. CDR3 nucleotides: TGCGCCAGCAGCCGGGACACAAATCAGCCCCAGCATTTT.

The chain is built from TRBV7-8 and TRBJ2-7; 11 bases are a match to TRBD1. V dropped 5 bases and J dropped 2; count of bases not matched to a gene: 5. Germline values: CDR1 SGHVS, CDR2 FQNEAQ. The CDR3 length is 15 residues. In DNA form, the CDR3 reads TGTGCCAGCAGCACCGGGACAGGGGGAACCTACGAGCAGTACTTC. It encodes CASSTGTGGTYEQYF.

This chain connects TRBV28 to TRBJ2-6; 7 bases align to TRBD1. Losses at the gene ends were 3 bases for V and 0 bases for J; bases not matched to a gene: 5. The CDR3 is 17 amino acids. CDR1 MDHEN and CDR2 SYDVKM come from the germline V gene. This chain's CDR3 is CASSLLQGSSGANVLTF. The CDR3 coding sequence is TGTGCCAGCAGTTTGTTACAGGGGAGCTCTGGGGCCAACGTCCTGACTTTC.

The chain uses TRBV28 and TRBJ1-1; 10 bases map to TRBD1. This CDR3 is built from 14 residues. Germline CDR1 reads MDHEN; CDR2 reads SYDVKM. The junction had 5 bases not matched to a gene; V was cut back by 5 bases and J by 5 bases. In DNA, the CDR3 is TGTGCCAGCAGTATCGACAGGGGGCGGACTGAAGCTTTCTTT. Amino acids: CASSIDRGRTEAFF.

This chain links TRBV6-1 with TRBJ2-5; a possible D gene is TRBD2 (5 bases). Germline lookup yields CDR1 MNHNS and CDR2 SASEGT. Trimming shortened V by 8 bases and J by 4 bases, and 20 bases separated the two germline ends. The CDR3 has 15 residues. The DNA of the CDR3 is TGTGCCAGCGGGTTGTCGCTAGCTAGTCGAGAGACCCAGTACTTC. Encoded protein: CASGLSLASRETQYF.

V usage is TRBV7-8 and J usage is TRBJ2-1; 8 positions agree with TRBD2. Germline V lookup: CDR1 SGHVS, CDR2 FQNEAQ. This CDR3 comprises 15 residues. V was clipped by 1 base and J by 8 bases; unmatched bases: 7. The CDR3 loop is CASSLDGTRIDEQFF. The CDR3 nucleotides read TGTGCCAGCAGCTTAGACGGGACTAGGATTGATGAGCAGTTCTTC.

This chain uses TRBV7-2 with TRBJ1-1, with D maybe TRBD1 (6 bases). Looked up from germline, CDR1 is SGHTA and CDR2 is FQGNSA. V was clipped by 5 bases and J by 4 bases, with 17 bases between them. The CDR3 runs 15 residues. This chain's CDR3 is CASSPGGHRVTEAFF. The CDR3 bases are TGTGCCAGCAGCCCCGGGGGGCACCGCGTCACTGAAGCTTTCTTT.

V is TRBV6-1 and J is TRBJ1-2; weak D call: TRBD1 (6 bases). Germline V gives CDR1 MNHNS, CDR2 SASEGT. V lost 7 bases and J 5 bases, leaving 17 bases between the germline ends. The CDR3 runs 14 residues. CDR3 in amino acids: CASNRDKGPYGYTF. The CDR3 region has the DNA TGTGCCAGCAACCGGGACAAAGGCCCTTATGGCTACACCTTC.

This sequence joins TRBV4-2 and TRBJ1-1, with 7 bases aligning to TRBD1. The V and J ends lost 1 base and 6 bases, in that order; junction bases with no gene match: 8. The CDR3 sequence is 15 residues long. CDR1 is LGHNA and CDR2 is YNFKEQ in the germline V gene. The DNA of the CDR3 is TGTGCCAGCAGCCAAGCCCAGGGGGTGATGCCTGAAGCTTTCTTT. Its protein is CASSQAQGVMPEAFF.

The rearrangement uses TRBV30 and TRBJ2-7, with 7 bases identical to TRBD2. The junction had 11 bases not matched to a gene; V was cut back by 2 bases and J by 7 bases. CDR1 is GTSNPN and CDR2 is SVGIG in the germline V gene (reference sequence). This CDR3 comprises 14 residues. Written as DNA, the CDR3 is TGTGCCTGGAGTTTGGGAGGGGCAAAGGGGGAGCAGTACTTC. Translated, it gives CAWSLGGAKGEQYF.

The CDR3 reads CSVAGSVAQPQHF. The CDR3 DNA reads TGCAGCGTTGCGGGGTCGGTGGCTCAGCCCCAGCATTTT. This chain joins TRBV29-1 and TRBJ1-5; D gene unclear. Trimming removed 4 bases at V and 6 bases at J, with 13 bases between. The CDR3 has 13 residues. Germline V CDR1 and CDR2: SQVTM, ANQGSEA.